This TCR beta chain was captured in a study of beta chain features in type 1 diabetes. Study-level points and caveats: Researchers report that Type 1 diabetes patients had moderately but significantly shorter TCRB CDR3s across all four CD4+ subsets. Possible PCR preference for shorter templates applied equally to patients and controls. Patients with type 1 diabetes carried fewer insertions and had more deletions at their VDJ junctions.

In this sample, this clone turned up a few times. Its matching antigen is unknown. Sequenced material consisted of expressed TCRB transcripts (all of the isolated RNA was reverse transcribed). The assay was immunoSEQ multiplex PCR, and TCRdb's table has in-frame clones only and misses some. The table has about 220,000 clones, approximately 10% seen once. Germline-derived CDR1 and CDR2 are SGHRS and YFSETQ. The ends were cut back, 5 bases at V and 1 base at J, with 9 bases in the middle. The CDR3 is 13 residues long. The clonotype originates from a man between 18 and 29 years old in good health. The chain links TRBV5-1 to TRBJ1-1, with D uncertain. Source material: central memory CD4+ T cells from blood. CDR3 sequence reads: CASRTDPNTEAFF. In nucleotides, the CDR3 is TGCGCCAGCAGAACAGATCCGAACACTGAAGCTTTCTTT.